The clone carrying this T cell receptor beta chain was detected once. The antigen remains undetermined. Germline CDR1 SGHVS, CDR2 FQNEAQ. The length of the CDR3 is 15 residues. Losses at the gene ends were 1 base for V and 6 bases for J; bases not matched to a gene: 4. These data are taken from a study of cytomegalovirus exposure and HLA in healthy donors. The PCR contained 60 Vbeta and 13 Jbeta primers. The assay was immunoSEQ multiplex PCR, and TCRdb's table has in-frame clones only and misses some. The sample shows roughly 100,000 clones, approximately 79% of them seen only once. Donors were ostensibly healthy at sampling, although undocumented immune exposures were probable. Study-wide points: A prior analysis recorded that most TCR beta V segments were productive about 87% or about 30% of the time. Despite most TCR sequences being rare, some public TCRs occurred in many donors. V- and J-gene trimming of TCR beta was linked (in a later analysis) to a missense DCLRE1C variant.

The clonotype originates from a woman between 40 and 50 years old in good health and CMV-seronegative. V usage is TRBV7-8 and J usage is TRBJ2-2; TRBD2 agrees at 8 bases. The sample consisted of PBMCs. The CDR3 DNA reads TGTGCCAGCAGCTTAGTGGGACTAGTAGCCGGGGAGCTGTTTTTT. Amino acid sequence: CASSLVGLVAGELFF.